This T cell receptor (beta chain) was sequenced during a study of control samples from healthy donors and cancer patients. Produced via immunoSEQ multiplex PCR; TCRdb's table is partial and in-frame only. Here the sample spans roughly 25,000 clones, more than 75% being singletons. Germline lookup yields CDR1 SGHNT and CDR2 YYREEE (reference sequence). This CDR3 spans 13 amino acids. V lost 1 base and J lost 9; bases outside the gene matches: 5. The receptor comes from a man aged 50-60 years with lung cancer. The sequenced sample consisted of PBMCs. This chain uses TRBV5-4 with TRBJ2-5; 8 nucleotides agree with TRBD1. The CDR3 region has the DNA TGTGCCAGCAGCTTGAGCGGACAGGGAGCCCAGTACTTC. Protein: CASSLSGQGAQYF.